This TCR beta chain came from a study of OX40 agonist ivuxolimab in advanced cancers. Study information: Dosing consisted of intravenous ivuxolimab at 0.01 to 10 mg/kg every 2 weeks.

Study-level points and caveats: The expanded peripheral T cells' antigen specificity was not determined.

Assay used: immunoSEQ multiplex PCR; TCRdb lists only in-frame clones, some missing. The sample shows over 85,000 clones, about 92% of them seen only once. The CDR3 totals 15 residues. The V and J ends lost 3 bases and 4 bases respectively, with 16 bases between them. The V gene's germline CDR1 is SGHTS and CDR2 YDEGEE. With respect to this clone: What it binds is unknown.

The specimen was CD4+ or CD8+ T cells sorted from blood, collected in a trial of the OX40 agonist ivuxolimab. The sequence was obtained from an adult with an advanced solid tumor such as melanoma, head and neck, liver or kidney cancer. The rearrangement links TRBV5-8 to TRBJ1-2, with D possibly being TRBD1 (6 bases). The CDR3 DNA is TGTGCCAGCAGCTCATGGACAGCTTCTTCCTATGGCTACACCTTC. Protein sequence: CASSSWTASSYGYTF. Full variable domain (rest looked up from reference TRBV5-8 and TRBJ1-2): EAGVTQSPTHLIKTRGQQATLRCSPISGHTSVYWYQQALGLGLQFLLWYDEGEERNRGNFPPRFSGRQFPNYSSELNVNALELEDSALYLCASSSWTASSYGYTFGSGTRLTVV.